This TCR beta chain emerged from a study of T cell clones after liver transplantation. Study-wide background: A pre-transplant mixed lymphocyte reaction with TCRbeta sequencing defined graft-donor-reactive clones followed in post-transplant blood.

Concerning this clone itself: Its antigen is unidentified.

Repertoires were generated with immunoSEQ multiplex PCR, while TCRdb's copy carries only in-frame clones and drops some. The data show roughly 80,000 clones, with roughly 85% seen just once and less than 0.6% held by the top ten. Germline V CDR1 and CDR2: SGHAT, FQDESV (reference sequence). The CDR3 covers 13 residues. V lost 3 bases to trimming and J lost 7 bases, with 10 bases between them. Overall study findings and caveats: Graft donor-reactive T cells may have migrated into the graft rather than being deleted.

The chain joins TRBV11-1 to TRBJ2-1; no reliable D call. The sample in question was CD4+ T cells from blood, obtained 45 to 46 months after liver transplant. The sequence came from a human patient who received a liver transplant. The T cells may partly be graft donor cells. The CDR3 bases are TGTGCCAGCAGCTTCTCCCCTAGGAATGAGCAGTTCTTC. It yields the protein CASSFSPRNEQFF.